These 25 T cell receptor beta chains share one sample of origin, sequenced in a study of vaccination and CD4 T cells after COVID-19. Treatment in this sample: roughly 10-day PBMC culture with coronavirus spike peptide pools or control peptides (ViraFEST assay). Collection of the unexposed donor's CD4+ T cells took place before the COVID-19 pandemic (2011-2018). At the Johns Hopkins FTIC core, DNA taken from cultured CD4+ T cells was sequenced by way of the Oncomine TCR Beta short-read assay. TCRdb analysed the PCR reads with MiXCR anew, one entry per CDR3 protein. The sample lists about 9,000 distinct CDR3 sequences, around 50% occurring once. For these receptors, no antigen is known. What was sequenced was CD4+ T cells from blood, cultured in vitro. These receptors were collected from a human donor in good health.

The CDR3 spells CASSLEGSKMNTEAFF. CDR3 coding DNA: TGTGCCAGCAGTTTAGAGGGCAGCAAAATGAACACTGAAGCTTTCTTT. V gene TRBV27 combines with J gene TRBJ1-1; D unresolved. This CDR3 is built from 16 residues. CDR1 MNHEY and CDR2 SMNVEV come from the germline V gene (reference sequence). V lost 2 bases and J lost 0, with 13 bases in between.

This rearrangement joins TRBV19 to TRBJ2-2, with 7 bases lining up with TRBD1. The J segment lost 6 bases and the V segment lost 1 base, leaving 11 bases of the junction unmatched. The CDR3 contains 17 residues. Germline CDR1 and CDR2: LNHDA and SQIVND (reference sequence). This CDR3 reads CASSIVGGAIIAGELFF. The CDR3 region has the DNA TGTGCCAGTAGTATAGTAGGGGGCGCGATAATTGCCGGGGAGCTGTTTTTT.

For the CDR3, the DNA is TGTGCCAGCACCTCGAGGGCCTATCAGCCCCAGCATTTT. This encodes CASTSRAYQPQHF. The chain joins TRBV27 to TRBJ1-5; no firm D call. From germline, CDR1 is MNHEY and CDR2 SMNVEV (reference sequence). V lost 7 bases, J lost 5 bases, and 12 bases lay in between. CDR3 length: 13 amino acids.

The chain joins TRBV24-1 to TRBJ1-2; D is unresolved. Germline lookup yields CDR1 KGHDR and CDR2 SFDVKD. The V end lost 3 bases, the J end lost 1 base, and 11 bases lay between the germline ends. CDR3 length: 15 residues. The CDR3 is CATSDGLQVNYGYTF. The DNA of the CDR3 is TGTGCCACCAGTGATGGTCTCCAGGTTAACTATGGCTACACCTTC.

This chain joins TRBV24-1 and TRBJ2-3, with 14 bases identical to TRBD2. The V segment lost 5 bases and the J segment 0 bases; nucleotides outside the gene matches: 3. CDR1 is KGHDR and CDR2 is SFDVKD in the germline V gene. This CDR3 spans 17 amino acids. As DNA, the CDR3 is TGTGCCACCAGTGGACTAGCGGGGGGGTTGAGCACAGATACGCAGTATTTT. Its translation: CATSGLAGGLSTDTQYF.

V usage is TRBV20-1 and J usage is TRBJ2-2; D may match TRBD1 or TRBD2 (6 bases each). The CDR3 is 15 amino acids. The V and J ends lost 1 base and 4 bases respectively, with 13 bases between them. From germline, CDR1 is DFQATT and CDR2 SNEGSKA (reference sequence). This CDR3 is CSARVGGLGTGELFF. In DNA form, the CDR3 reads TGCAGTGCTAGAGTCGGGGGCTTGGGCACCGGGGAGCTGTTTTTT.

This rearrangement joins TRBV14 to TRBJ1-2, with D perhaps matching TRBD1 (6 bases). Trimming removed 2 bases from V and 8 bases from J, with 12 bases in between. The CDR3 runs to 13 residues. CDR1 is SGHDN, CDR2 FVKESK, per germline. The CDR3 DNA reads as TGTGCCAGCAGCCAATGGACAGAGGGCGGCTACACCTTC. This encodes CASSQWTEGGYTF. Using reference TRBV14 and TRBJ1-2 for the parts outside the CDR3, the full variable domain is EAGVTQFPSHSVIEKGQTVTLRCDPISGHDNLYWYRRVMGKEIKFLLHFVKESKQDESGMPNNRFLAERTGGTYSTLKVQPAELEDSGVYFCASSQWTEGGYTFGSGTRLTVV.

A word on this clonotype: A junction end diverges from the germline sequence, so it may reflect a read error. The chain joins TRBV6-2 or TRBV6-3 to TRBJ1-2; D gene unclear. Germline V gene lookup returns CDR1 MNHEY and CDR2 SVGEGT. The CDR3 runs 11 residues. The CDR3 nucleotides read TGTGCCACCAGTGTTACGTGGGGCTACACCTTC. Its translation: CATSVTWGYTF.

This chain joins TRBV20-1 and TRBJ1-5, with a tentative D call TRBD1 (5 bases). With 0 bases removed from V and 4 bases from J, the gap between germline ends came to 13 bases. Germline V CDR1 and CDR2: DFQATT, SNEGSKA (reference sequence). This CDR3 has 15 residues. DNA for the CDR3: TGCAGTGCTAGAGATGGTAGCAGGGTTAATCAGCCCCAGCATTTT. Its translation is CSARDGSRVNQPQHF.

The chain uses TRBV12-3 or TRBV12-4 and TRBJ1-1; TRBD1 matches at 7 bases. The CDR3 runs to 15 residues. V trimming: 6 bases; J trimming: 1 base; junction bases outside the gene matches: 8. The CDR3 region is CASREGQRKNTEAFF. The CDR3 bases are TGTGCCAGCAGAGAGGGACAGCGGAAGAACACTGAAGCTTTCTTT.

The genes are TRBV12-3 or TRBV12-4 and TRBJ2-7, with TRBD1 as a possible D gene (6 bases). The CDR3 totals 13 residues. V was shortened by 5 bases and J by 6 bases, with 14 bases between the two germline ends. The CDR3 DNA reads as TGTGCCAGCAGTATGAATACAGGGCGCGAGCAGTACTTC. It codes for CASSMNTGREQYF.

V gene TRBV6-1 combines with J gene TRBJ1-1, with D possibly matching TRBD1 (5 bases). CDR1 and CDR2 (germline): MNHNS, SASEGT. The V gene lost 6 bases and the J gene lost 3 bases, with 11 bases spanning the gap. The CDR3 runs to 13 residues. The CDR3, as DNA: TGTGCCAGCAGGGATGAGGGGTACACTGAAGCTTTCTTT. This encodes CASRDEGYTEAFF.

This chain links TRBV19 with TRBJ2-5; D remains unclear. Germline V gene lookup returns CDR1 LNHDA and CDR2 SQIVND (reference sequence). The CDR3 sequence is 14 residues long. With 1 base removed from V and 4 bases from J, the gap between germline ends came to 10 bases. The CDR3 nucleotides read TGTGCCAGTAGTATAGGTATAGCCCGAGAGACCCAGTACTTC. This encodes CASSIGIARETQYF.

This rearrangement joins TRBV6-1 to TRBJ1-5; 8 bases agree with TRBD1. Losses at the gene ends were 8 bases for V and 2 bases for J; bases not matched to a gene: 5. The CDR3 runs to 14 residues. In germline, CDR1 is MNHNS, CDR2 SASEGT. CDR3 coding DNA: TGTGCCAGCCGACCGACAGGGGGCAATCAGCCCCAGCATTTT. It is translated as CASRPTGGNQPQHF.

The table lists this clonotype with a few counts. The V gene is TRBV6-1, the J gene TRBJ2-3; D gene uncertain. The CDR3 has 13 residues. V lost 4 bases, J lost 2 bases, and 7 bases lay in between. The germline V gene has CDR1 MNHNS and CDR2 SASEGT. CDR3 nucleotide sequence: TGTGCCAGCAGTGTGCGGAACACAGATACGCAGTATTTT. This codes for CASSVRNTDTQYF.

This sequence joins TRBV6-1 and TRBJ1-1; D not certain. The germline V and J ends were trimmed by 6 bases and 3 bases, with 20 bases remaining between them. CDR3 size: 16 residues. Germline values: CDR1 MNHNS, CDR2 SASEGT. Here the CDR3 reads CASRPTSVGRDTEAFF. Here the CDR3 DNA reads TGTGCCAGCAGACCAACCTCGGTAGGGAGGGACACTGAAGCTTTCTTT.

The rearrangement joins TRBV28 to TRBJ1-6, with TRBD1 matching over 8 bases. Germline V gene lookup returns CDR1 MDHEN and CDR2 SYDVKM. The CDR3 runs 18 residues. J lost 8 bases, V lost 6 bases, and 18 bases had no gene match. The CDR3 DNA is TGTGCCAGCAGCAACTATCGTAGGTTTGAACAGGGGGATTCACCCCTCCACTTT. Its protein is CASSNYRRFEQGDSPLHF.

This clonotype has just a few counts. The J gene is TRBJ2-7, the V gene TRBV2; D perhaps matches TRBD1 (6 bases). The CDR3 is 15 residues long. CDR1 is SNHLY and CDR2 is FYNNEI in the germline V gene. The ends were cut back, 4 bases at V and 9 bases at J, with 22 bases in the middle. The CDR3 DNA reads TGTGCCAGCAGTGGGGTACAGGGTCCGTGGTTCGGGCAGTACTTC. Its protein is CASSGVQGPWFGQYF.

In its sample, this clonotype was seen a few times. The chain joins TRBV11-3 to TRBJ2-2; no firm D call. This CDR3 region has 15 residues. V was trimmed by 1 base and J by 2 bases, leaving 8 bases between them. Germline CDR1 SGHNT, CDR2 YENEEA. CDR3 in amino acids: CASSLGGVNTGELFF. CDR3 nucleotides: TGTGCCAGCAGCTTAGGTGGAGTAAACACCGGGGAGCTGTTTTTT.

The V call is TRBV5-4, the J call TRBJ1-1, with TRBD1 identical over 8 bases. V was clipped by 5 bases and J by 5 bases; unmatched bases: 8. The germline V gene encodes CDR1 SGHNT and CDR2 YYREEE (reference sequence). This CDR3 is 14 amino acids long. CDR3 sequence reads: CASSSGQGFTEAFF. CDR3 DNA sequence: TGTGCCAGCAGTTCTGGACAGGGTTTTACTGAAGCTTTCTTT.

This chain uses TRBV7-2 with TRBJ1-1; D perhaps matches TRBD1 (5 bases). The CDR3 is made up of 12 amino acids. Germline lookup yields CDR1 SGHTA and CDR2 FQGNSA. V was trimmed by 5 bases and J by 5 bases, leaving 9 bases between them. The CDR3 DNA reads TGTGCCAGCAGCCCGTGGGGGACTGAAGCTTTCTTT. This codes for CASSPWGTEAFF.

This clonotype was counted only a few times. The chain employs TRBV20-1 and TRBJ2-2; D is ambiguous. The V end lost 4 bases, the J end lost 5 bases, and 5 bases lay between the germline ends. This CDR3 region has 11 residues. Germline lookup yields CDR1 DFQATT and CDR2 SNEGSKA (reference sequence). CDR3 sequence: CSAIWTGELFF. The CDR3 coding sequence is TGCAGTGCTATCTGGACCGGGGAGCTGTTTTTT.

The V gene is TRBV19, the J gene TRBJ2-2; 7 nucleotides align to TRBD2. This CDR3 contains 13 residues. Germline V CDR1 and CDR2: LNHDA, SQIVND (reference sequence). With V trimmed by 3 bases and J by 6 bases, 1 base remained unmatched. The CDR3 loop is CASSMTSPGELFF. DNA of the CDR3: TGTGCCAGTAGTATGACTAGCCCCGGGGAGCTGTTTTTT.

The rearrangement links TRBV20-1 to TRBJ2-7; the D gene is possibly TRBD2 (5 bases). Trimming removed 3 bases at V and 6 bases at J, with 12 bases between. Germline assignment: CDR1 DFQATT and CDR2 SNEGSKA (reference sequence). This CDR3 comprises 12 residues. CDR3 DNA sequence: TGCAGTGCTAGGTCGGGCGGGCGCGAGCAGTACTTC. Translated: CSARSGGREQYF.

This chain uses TRBV12-3 or TRBV12-4 with TRBJ2-4; a weak D match, TRBD2 (7 bases). The CDR3 length is 19 residues. Trimming stripped 2 bases from V and 9 bases from J, with 29 bases between. The CDR3 DNA is TGTGCCAGCAGTTTATCGAAATTGGGGGGGCCTGGGGTTAGGGTCATTCAGTACTTC. Protein sequence: CASSLSKLGGPGVRVIQYF.